This T cell receptor beta chain was identified in a study of control samples from healthy donors and cancer patients. Measured with immunoSEQ multiplex PCR; TCRdb has only the in-frame clones, and not every one. This sample's table reports fewer than 250,000 clones. Germline values: CDR1 MNHEY, CDR2 SVGAGI. The CDR3 contains 15 residues. The germline V and J ends were trimmed by 0 bases and 2 bases, with 9 bases remaining between them. Input material: blood. This chain joins TRBV6-5 and TRBJ2-3; D gene uncertain. The sequence came from a woman in her twenties or thirties in good health. CDR3 in amino acids: CASSYSMRATDTQYF. CDR3 sequence (DNA): TGTGCCAGCAGTTACTCGATGCGAGCCACAGATACGCAGTATTTT.